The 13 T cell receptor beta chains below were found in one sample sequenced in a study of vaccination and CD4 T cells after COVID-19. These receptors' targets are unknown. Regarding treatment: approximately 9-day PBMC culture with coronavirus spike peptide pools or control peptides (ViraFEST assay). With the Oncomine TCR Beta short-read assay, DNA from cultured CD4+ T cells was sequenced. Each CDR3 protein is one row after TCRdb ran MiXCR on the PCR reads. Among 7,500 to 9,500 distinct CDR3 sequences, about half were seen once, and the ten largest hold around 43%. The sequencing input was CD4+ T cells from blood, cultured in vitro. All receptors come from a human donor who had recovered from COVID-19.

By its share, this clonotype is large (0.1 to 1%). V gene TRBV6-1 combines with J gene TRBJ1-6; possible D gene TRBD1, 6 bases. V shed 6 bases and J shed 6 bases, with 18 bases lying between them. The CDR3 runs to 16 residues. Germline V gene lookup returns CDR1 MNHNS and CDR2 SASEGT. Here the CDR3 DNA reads TGTGCCAGCAGAAGAGAAAGGACAGAGCTTAATTCACCCCTCCACTTT. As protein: CASRRERTELNSPLHF.

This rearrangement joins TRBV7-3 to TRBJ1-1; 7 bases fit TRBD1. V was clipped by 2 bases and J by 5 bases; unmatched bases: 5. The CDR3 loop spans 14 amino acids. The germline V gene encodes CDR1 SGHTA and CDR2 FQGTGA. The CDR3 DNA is TGTGCCAGCAGCTTATTGGGACAGTGGACTGAAGCTTTCTTT. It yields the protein CASSLLGQWTEAFF.

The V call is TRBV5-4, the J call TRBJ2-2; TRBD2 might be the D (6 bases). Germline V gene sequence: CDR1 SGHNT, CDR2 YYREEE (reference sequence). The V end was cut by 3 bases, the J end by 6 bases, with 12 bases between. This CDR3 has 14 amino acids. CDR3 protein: CASSSASGAGELFF. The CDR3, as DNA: TGTGCCAGCAGCTCGGCGTCGGGAGCCGGGGAGCTGTTTTTT. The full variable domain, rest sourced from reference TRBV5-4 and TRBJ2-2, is ETGVTQSPTHLIKTRGQQVTLRCSSQSGHNTVSWYQQALGQGPQFIFQYYREEENGRGNFPPRFSGLQFPNYSSELNVNALELDDSALYLCASSSASGAGELFFGEGSRLTVL.

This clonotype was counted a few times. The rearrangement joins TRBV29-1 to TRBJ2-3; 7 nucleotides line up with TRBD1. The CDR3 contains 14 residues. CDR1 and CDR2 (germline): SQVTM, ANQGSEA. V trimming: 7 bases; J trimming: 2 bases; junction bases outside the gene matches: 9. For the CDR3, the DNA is TGCAGCGCCGGGCTGACAGGGACCACAGATACGCAGTATTTT. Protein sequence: CSAGLTGTTDTQYF.

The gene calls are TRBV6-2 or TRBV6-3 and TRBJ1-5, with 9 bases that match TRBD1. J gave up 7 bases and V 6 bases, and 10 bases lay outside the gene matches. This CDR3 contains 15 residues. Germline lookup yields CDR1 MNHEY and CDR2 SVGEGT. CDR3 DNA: TGTGCCAGCAGACCGCACGGGACAGGGAAGCAGCCCCAGCATTTT. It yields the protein CASRPHGTGKQPQHF.

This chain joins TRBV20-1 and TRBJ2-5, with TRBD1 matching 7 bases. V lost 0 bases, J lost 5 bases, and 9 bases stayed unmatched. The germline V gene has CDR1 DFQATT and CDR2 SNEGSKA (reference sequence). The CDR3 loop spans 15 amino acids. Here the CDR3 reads CSARDLHRGGETQYF. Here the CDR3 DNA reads TGCAGTGCTAGAGATCTCCACAGGGGTGGTGAGACCCAGTACTTC.

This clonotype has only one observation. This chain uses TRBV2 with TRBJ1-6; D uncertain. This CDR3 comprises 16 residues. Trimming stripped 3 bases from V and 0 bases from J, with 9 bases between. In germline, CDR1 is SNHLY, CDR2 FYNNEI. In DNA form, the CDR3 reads TGTGCCAGCAGTGAGGGCAGCTACTCCTATAATTCACCCCTCCACTTT. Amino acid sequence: CASSEGSYSYNSPLHF. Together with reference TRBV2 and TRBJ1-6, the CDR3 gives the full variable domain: EPEVTQTPSHQVTQMGQEVILRCVPISNHLYFYWYRQILGQKVEFLVSFYNNEISEKSEIFDDQFSVERPDGSNFTLKIRSTKLEDSAMYFCASSEGSYSYNSPLHFGNGTRLTVT.

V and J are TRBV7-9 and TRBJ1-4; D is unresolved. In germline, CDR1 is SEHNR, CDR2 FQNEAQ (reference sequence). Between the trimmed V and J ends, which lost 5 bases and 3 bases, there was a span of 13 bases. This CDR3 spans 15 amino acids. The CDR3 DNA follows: TGTGCCAGCAGCACTCCGGACGGACCTAATGAAAAACTGTTTTTT. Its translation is CASSTPDGPNEKLFF.

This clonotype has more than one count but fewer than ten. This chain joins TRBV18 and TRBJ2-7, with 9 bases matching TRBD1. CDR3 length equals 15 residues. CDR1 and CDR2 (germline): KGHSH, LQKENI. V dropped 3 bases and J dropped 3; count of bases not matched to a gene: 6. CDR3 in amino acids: CASSPGGQGFYEQYF. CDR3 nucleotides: TGTGCCAGCTCACCGGGGGGACAGGGCTTCTACGAGCAGTACTTC.

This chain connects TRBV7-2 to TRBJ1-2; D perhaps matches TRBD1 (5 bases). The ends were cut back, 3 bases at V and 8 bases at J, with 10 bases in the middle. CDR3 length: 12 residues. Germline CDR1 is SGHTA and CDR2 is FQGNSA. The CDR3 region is CASSFRRGGYTF. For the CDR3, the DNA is TGTGCCAGCAGCTTCAGAAGGGGAGGCTACACCTTC.

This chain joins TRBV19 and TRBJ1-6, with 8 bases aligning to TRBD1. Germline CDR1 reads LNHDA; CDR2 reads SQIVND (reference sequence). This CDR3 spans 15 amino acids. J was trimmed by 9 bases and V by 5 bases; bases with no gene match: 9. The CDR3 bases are TGTGCCAGTAGTTTCCAACAGGGGGTCGGTTCACCCCTCCACTTT. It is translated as CASSFQQGVGSPLHF. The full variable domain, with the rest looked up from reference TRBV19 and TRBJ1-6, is DGGITQSPKYLFRKEGQNVTLSCEQNLNHDAMYWYRQDPGQGLRLIYYSQIVNDFQKGDIAEGYSVSREKKESFPLTVTSAQKNPTAFYLCASSFQQGVGSPLHFGNGTRLTVT.

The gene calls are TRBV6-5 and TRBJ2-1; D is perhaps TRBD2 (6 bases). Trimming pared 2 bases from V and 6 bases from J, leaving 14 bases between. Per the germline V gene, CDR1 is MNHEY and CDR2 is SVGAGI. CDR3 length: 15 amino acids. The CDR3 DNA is TGTGCCAGCAGTTACCTCCTCGGGAGAGGCAATGAGCAGTTCTTC. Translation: CASSYLLGRGNEQFF.

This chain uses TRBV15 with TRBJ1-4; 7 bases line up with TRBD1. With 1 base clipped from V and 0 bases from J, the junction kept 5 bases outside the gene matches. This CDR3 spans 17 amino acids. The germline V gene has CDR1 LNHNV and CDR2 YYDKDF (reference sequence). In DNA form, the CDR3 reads TGTGCCACCAGCAGAGGGACAGGCGTCGCAACTAATGAAAAACTGTTTTTT. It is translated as CATSRGTGVATNEKLFF.